This TCR beta chain stems from a study of T-cell reconstitution after alpha-beta-depleted transplantation in children. Study observations and caveats: A year post-transplant, T-cell counts and diversity derived mostly from newly produced T cells. The study traced high day-60 TCRbeta diversity in some patients to surviving recipient T cells and thymic progenitors. It was reported that alpha-beta T cells came from several hundred expanded graft clones (about two months after transplant).

Comment on this clonotype: Antigen unknown.

The germline V gene has CDR1 MNHEY and CDR2 SVGAGI. The ends lost 4 bases at V and 8 bases at J; junction bases unmatched: 12. This CDR3 spans 15 amino acids. Preparation of the TCRbeta library was carried out with unique molecular identifiers. In TCRdb, the PCR reads were re-called with MiXCR into one record per CDR3 protein. The data show 550,000 to 800,000 distinct CDR3 sequences, 13% seen once. This sequence originates from a girl aged 2-10 years with congenital amegakaryocytic thrombocytopenia, due to receive a stem cell transplant. This chain joins TRBV6-5 and TRBJ2-3; 7 bases match TRBD2. The sequenced sample was PBMCs, obtained before TCRalphabeta/CD19-depleted stem cell transplant. The DNA of the CDR3 is TGTGCCAGCAGTTGGGGGGAGGGCCTTCTGGGTACGCAGTATTTT. Translation: CASSWGEGLLGTQYF.